Detailed here is one T cell receptor beta chain. Its antigen is unidentified. This record belongs to a study of PD-1 blockade in mismatch repair-deficient tumors. Overall study context: Enrolled about 2013-2017, patients had progressing, pretreated mismatch repair-deficient cancers of 12 to 13 types.

A few pembrolizumab responders had their TCRs sequenced. TCRdb keeps only in-frame clones here, not all; method: immunoSEQ multiplex PCR. There are some 120,000 clones in the sample; approximately 86% occur only once, and approximately 12% lies in the top ten. V was pared by 0 bases and J by 4 bases, with 7 bases of the junction left unmatched. The CDR3 is made up of 16 amino acids. Per the germline V gene, CDR1 is MGHRA and CDR2 is YSYEKL. General study results and limits: After pembrolizumab, tumor-resident clones rose rapidly, then generally contracted before radiologic responses.

Specimen: peripheral blood, collected 44 weeks after starting pembrolizumab. The TCR originated in an adult with mismatch repair-deficient cancer. This sequence joins TRBV4-1 and TRBJ1-2; TRBD1 agrees at 8 bases. The DNA for the CDR3 is TGCGCCAGCAGCCAAGATTTGGGGACAGGTACCTATGGCTACACCTTC. Residues: CASSQDLGTGTYGYTF.